The sequence of this T cell receptor (beta chain) was determined in a study of response to subunit inactivated influenza vaccine. Findings and caveats of the study: Few additional T cells are recruited per seasonal influenza vaccination, authors suggested.

This clonotype showed up just a few times. Its target is unknown. Each CDR3 protein is one row after TCRdb ran MiXCR on the RT-PCR reads. The sample lists 650,000 to 800,000 distinct CDR3 sequences; about 14% were seen once. The germline gives CDR1 MNHEY, CDR2 SVGEGT. This CDR3 spans 16 amino acids. Trimming cost V 5 bases and J 0 bases, with 16 bases left between them. The sequencing here drew on PBMCs from blood, taken about 14 days before vaccination. The sequence derives from a man aged 50-60 years who received an inactivated influenza vaccine. The chain uses TRBV6-2 or TRBV6-3 and TRBJ1-2; D remains unclear. CDR3 sequence (DNA): TGTGCCAGCAGTCCCCGCGCGGGGAGGGCTAACTATGGCTACACCTTC. Amino acids: CASSPRAGRANYGYTF.